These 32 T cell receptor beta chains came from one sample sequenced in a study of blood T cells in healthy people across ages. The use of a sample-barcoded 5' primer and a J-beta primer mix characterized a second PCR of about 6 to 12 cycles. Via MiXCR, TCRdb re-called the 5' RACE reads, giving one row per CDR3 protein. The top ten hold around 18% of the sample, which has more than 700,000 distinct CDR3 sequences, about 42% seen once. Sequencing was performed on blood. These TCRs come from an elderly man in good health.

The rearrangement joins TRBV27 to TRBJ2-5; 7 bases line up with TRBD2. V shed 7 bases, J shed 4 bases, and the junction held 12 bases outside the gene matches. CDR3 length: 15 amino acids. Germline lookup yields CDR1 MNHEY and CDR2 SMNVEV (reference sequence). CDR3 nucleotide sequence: TGTGCCAGCATGCAACTAGCGCACCCTCGAGAGACCCAGTACTTC. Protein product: CASMQLAHPRETQYF.

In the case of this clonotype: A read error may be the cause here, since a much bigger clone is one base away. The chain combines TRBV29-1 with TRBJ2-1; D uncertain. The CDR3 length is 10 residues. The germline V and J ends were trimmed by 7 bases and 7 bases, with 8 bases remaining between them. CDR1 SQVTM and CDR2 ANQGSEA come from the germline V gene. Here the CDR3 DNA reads TGCAGCGGACCAGTAAATGAGCAGTTCTTC. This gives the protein CSGPVNEQFF.

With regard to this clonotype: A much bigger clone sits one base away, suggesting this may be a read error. The CDR3 sequence is CSASPGGHPSYEQYF. The CDR3 DNA reads as TGCAGTGCTAGCCCTGGCGGGCACCCCTCCTACGAGCAGTACTTC. The rearrangement joins TRBV20-1 to TRBJ2-7, with D perhaps TRBD2 (5 bases). The CDR3 has 15 amino acids. The ends were cut back, 3 bases at V and 0 bases at J, with 15 bases in the middle. Per germline, CDR1 DFQATT and CDR2 SNEGSKA (reference sequence).

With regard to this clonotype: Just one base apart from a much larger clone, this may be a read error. In DNA form, the CDR3 reads TGTGCCAGCAGTCAGGCGTATGGGGGCGAGCAGTACTTC. Translated: CASSQAYGGEQYF. J is TRBJ2-4 and V is TRBV12-3 or TRBV12-4; the D gene could be TRBD1 or TRBD2 (5 bases each). The end of the DNA is better explained by TRBJ2-7, so the J call may be wrong. This CDR3 has 13 residues.

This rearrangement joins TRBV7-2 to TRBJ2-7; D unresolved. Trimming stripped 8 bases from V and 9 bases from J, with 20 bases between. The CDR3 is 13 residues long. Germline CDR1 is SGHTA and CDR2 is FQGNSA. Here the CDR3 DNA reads TGTGCCAGCGGTGGGGTACCCCGGATATCGCAGTACTTC. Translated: CASGGVPRISQYF.

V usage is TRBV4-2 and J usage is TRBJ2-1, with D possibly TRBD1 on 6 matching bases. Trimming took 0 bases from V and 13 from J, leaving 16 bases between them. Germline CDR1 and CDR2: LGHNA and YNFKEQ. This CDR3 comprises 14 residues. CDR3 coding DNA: TGTGCCAGCAGCCAAGACTTGGGGGCCTACGAACAGTTCTTC. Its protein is CASSQDLGAYEQFF.

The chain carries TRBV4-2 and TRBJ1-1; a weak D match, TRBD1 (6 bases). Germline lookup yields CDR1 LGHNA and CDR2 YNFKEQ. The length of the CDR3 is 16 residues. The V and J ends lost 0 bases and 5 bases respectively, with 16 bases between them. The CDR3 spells CASSQDHQGRGTEAFF. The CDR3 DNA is TGTGCCAGCAGCCAAGATCATCAGGGGAGGGGAACTGAAGCTTTCTTT.

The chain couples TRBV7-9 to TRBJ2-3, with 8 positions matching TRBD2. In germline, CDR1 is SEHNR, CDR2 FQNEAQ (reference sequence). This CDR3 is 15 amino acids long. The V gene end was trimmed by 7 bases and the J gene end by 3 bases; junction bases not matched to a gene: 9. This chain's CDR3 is CASTHSGGSTDTQYF. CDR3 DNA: TGTGCCAGCACCCACTCGGGAGGGAGTACAGATACGCAGTATTTT. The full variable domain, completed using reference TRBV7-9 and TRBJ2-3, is DTGVSQNPRHKITKRGQNVTFRCDPISEHNRLYWYRQTLGQGPEFLTYFQNEAQLEKSRLLSDRFSAERPKGSFSTLEIQRTEQGDSAMYLCASTHSGGSTDTQYFGPGTRLTVL.

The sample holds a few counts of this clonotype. Here the CDR3 reads CASSPGQALVDGYTF. The CDR3 bases are TGCGCCAGCAGTCCCGGACAGGCTCTCGTCGATGGCTACACCTTC. This chain connects TRBV5-1 to TRBJ1-2, with 7 bases fitting TRBD1. CDR1 and CDR2 (germline): SGHRS, YFSETQ. With V trimmed by 5 bases and J by 6 bases, 13 bases remained unmatched. The CDR3 has 15 amino acids.

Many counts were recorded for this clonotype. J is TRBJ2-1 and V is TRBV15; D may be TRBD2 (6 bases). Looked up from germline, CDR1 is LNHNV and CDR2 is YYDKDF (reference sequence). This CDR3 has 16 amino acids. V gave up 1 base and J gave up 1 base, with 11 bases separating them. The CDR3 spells CATSRGGVFSYNEQFF. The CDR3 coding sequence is TGTGCCACCAGCAGAGGGGGGGTATTTTCCTACAATGAGCAGTTCTTC.

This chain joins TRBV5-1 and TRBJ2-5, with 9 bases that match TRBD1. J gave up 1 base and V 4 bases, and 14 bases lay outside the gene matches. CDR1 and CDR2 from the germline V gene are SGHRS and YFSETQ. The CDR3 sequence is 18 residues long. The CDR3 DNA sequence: TGCGCCAGCAGCAAGGAGTCGCCCGGGACAGGGTGCCAAGAGACCCAGTACTTC. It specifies CASSKESPGTGCQETQYF.

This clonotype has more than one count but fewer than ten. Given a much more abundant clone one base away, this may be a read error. The CDR3 reads CASSFERSTDTQYF. The CDR3 DNA reads as TGTGCCAGCAGTTTTGAGAGGAGCACAGATACGCAGTATTTT. This sequence joins TRBV12-3 or TRBV12-4 and TRBJ2-3; unclear D gene. Deletions cut 3 bases from V and 0 bases from J, with 7 bases between. The length of the CDR3 is 14 residues.

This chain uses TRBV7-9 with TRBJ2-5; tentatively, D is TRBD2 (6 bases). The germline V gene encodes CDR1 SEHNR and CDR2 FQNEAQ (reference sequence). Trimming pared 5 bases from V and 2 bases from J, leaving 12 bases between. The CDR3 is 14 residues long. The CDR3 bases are TGTGCCAGCAGCCGTGGGGCGGGGCAAGAGACCCAGTACTTC. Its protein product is CASSRGAGQETQYF.

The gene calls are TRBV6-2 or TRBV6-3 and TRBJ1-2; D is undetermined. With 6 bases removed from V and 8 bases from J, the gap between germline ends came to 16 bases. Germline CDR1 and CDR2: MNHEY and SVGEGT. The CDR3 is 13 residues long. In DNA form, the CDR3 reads TGTGCCAGCAGCCGAGCGTGGGGATCAGGCTACACCTTC. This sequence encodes CASSRAWGSGYTF.

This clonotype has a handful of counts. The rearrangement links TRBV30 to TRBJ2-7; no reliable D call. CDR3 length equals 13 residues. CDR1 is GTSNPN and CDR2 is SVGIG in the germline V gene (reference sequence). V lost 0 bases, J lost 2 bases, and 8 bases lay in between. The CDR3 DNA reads TGTGCCTGGAGTGTACGAGGAGCCTACGAGCAGTACTTC. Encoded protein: CAWSVRGAYEQYF.

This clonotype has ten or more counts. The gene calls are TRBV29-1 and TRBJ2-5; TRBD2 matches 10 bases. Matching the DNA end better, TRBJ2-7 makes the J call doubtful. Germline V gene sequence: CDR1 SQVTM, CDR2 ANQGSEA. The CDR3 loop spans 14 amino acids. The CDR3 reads CSVESGRARYEQYF. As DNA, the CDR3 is TGCAGCGTTGAAAGCGGGAGGGCCAGGTACGAGCAGTACTTC.

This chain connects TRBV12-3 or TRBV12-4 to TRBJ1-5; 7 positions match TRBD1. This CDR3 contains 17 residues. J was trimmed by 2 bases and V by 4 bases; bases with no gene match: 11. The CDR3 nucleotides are TGTGCCAGCAGTTCTCGGCTGAAGGGGGCTGGCAATCAGCCCCAGCATTTT. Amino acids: CASSSRLKGAGNQPQHF.

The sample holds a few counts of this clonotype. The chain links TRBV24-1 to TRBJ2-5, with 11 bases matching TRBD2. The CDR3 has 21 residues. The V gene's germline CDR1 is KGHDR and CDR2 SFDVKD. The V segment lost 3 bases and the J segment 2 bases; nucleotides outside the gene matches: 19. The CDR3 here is CATSDPGTSGSTLLGQETQYF. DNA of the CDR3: TGTGCCACCAGTGATCCCGGGACTAGCGGTTCAACCTTGCTCGGGCAAGAGACCCAGTACTTC.

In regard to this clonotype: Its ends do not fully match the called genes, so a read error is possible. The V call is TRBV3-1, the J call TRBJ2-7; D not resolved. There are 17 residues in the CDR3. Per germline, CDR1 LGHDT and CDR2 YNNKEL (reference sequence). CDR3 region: CASSHVGTGSGSYKQYF. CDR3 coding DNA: TGTGCCAGCAGCCATGTTGGAACGGGCAGTGGTTCCTACAAGCAGTACTTC.

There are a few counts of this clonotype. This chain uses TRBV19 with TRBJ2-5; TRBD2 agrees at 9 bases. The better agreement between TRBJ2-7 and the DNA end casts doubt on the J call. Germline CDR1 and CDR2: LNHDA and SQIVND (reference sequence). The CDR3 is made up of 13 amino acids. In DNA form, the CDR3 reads TGTGCCAGTAGCTCGCGGGAGGGCGACGAGCAGTACTTC. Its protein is CASSSREGDEQYF.

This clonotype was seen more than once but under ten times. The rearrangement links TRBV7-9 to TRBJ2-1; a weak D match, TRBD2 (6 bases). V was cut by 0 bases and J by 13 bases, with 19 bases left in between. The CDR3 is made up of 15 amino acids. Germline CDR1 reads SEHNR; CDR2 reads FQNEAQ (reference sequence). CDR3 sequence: CASSLALGGLETQFF. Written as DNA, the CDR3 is TGTGCCAGCAGCTTAGCTCTGGGAGGATTAGAGACCCAGTTCTTC.

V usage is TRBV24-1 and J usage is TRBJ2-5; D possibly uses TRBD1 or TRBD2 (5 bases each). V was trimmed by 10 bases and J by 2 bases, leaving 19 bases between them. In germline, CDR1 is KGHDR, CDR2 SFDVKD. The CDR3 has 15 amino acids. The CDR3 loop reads CATEDISWGQETQYF. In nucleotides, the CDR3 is TGTGCCACGGAGGACATTTCGTGGGGGCAAGAGACCCAGTACTTC.

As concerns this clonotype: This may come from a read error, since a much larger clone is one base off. The CDR3 bases are TGTGCCAGCAGCCAATATTGGCCGAGCTGGACTCAGTACTTC. This sequence encodes CASSQYWPSWTQYF. The rearrangement joins TRBV3-1 to TRBJ2-4; no firm D call. V shed 2 bases and J shed 12 bases, with 17 bases lying between them. The CDR3 sequence is 14 residues long. Germline V gene lookup returns CDR1 LGHDT and CDR2 YNNKEL (reference sequence).

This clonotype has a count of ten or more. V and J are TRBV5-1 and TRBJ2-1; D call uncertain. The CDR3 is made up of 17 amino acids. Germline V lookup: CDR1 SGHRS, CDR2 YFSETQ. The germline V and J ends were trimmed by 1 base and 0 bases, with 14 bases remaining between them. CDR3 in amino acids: CASSLRTGQSSYNEQFF. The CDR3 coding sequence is TGCGCCAGCAGCTTGAGAACCGGGCAGAGCTCCTACAATGAGCAGTTCTTC.

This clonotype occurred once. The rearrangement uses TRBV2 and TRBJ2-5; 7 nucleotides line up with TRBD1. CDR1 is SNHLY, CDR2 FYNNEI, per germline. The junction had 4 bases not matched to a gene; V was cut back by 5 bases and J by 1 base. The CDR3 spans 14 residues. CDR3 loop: CASSRQGSQETQYF. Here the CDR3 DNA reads TGTGCCAGCAGTAGACAGGGCTCCCAAGAGACCCAGTACTTC.

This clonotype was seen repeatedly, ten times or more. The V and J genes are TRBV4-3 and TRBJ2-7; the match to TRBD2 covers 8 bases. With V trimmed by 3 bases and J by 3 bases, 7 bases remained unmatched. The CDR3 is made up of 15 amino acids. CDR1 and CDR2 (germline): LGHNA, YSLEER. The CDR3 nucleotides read TGCGCCAGCAGCCAGATCTTTAGCGGGATCTACGAGCAGTACTTC. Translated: CASSQIFSGIYEQYF.

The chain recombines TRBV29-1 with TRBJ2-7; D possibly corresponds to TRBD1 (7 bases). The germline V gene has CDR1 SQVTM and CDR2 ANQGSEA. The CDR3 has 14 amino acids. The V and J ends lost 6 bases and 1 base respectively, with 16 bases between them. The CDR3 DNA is TGCAGCGTCGCCGCCAGGGGGGAATCCTACGAGCAGTACTTC. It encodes CSVAARGESYEQYF.

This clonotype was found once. CDR3 amino acids: CSALKSRNTDTQYF. CDR3 DNA sequence: TGCAGTGCCCTGAAGAGTCGGAACACAGATACGCAGTATTTT. This rearrangement joins TRBV20-1 to TRBJ2-3, with no clear D. Per germline, CDR1 DFQATT and CDR2 SNEGSKA (reference sequence). Trimming stripped 6 bases from V and 2 bases from J, with 15 bases between. This CDR3 has 14 amino acids.

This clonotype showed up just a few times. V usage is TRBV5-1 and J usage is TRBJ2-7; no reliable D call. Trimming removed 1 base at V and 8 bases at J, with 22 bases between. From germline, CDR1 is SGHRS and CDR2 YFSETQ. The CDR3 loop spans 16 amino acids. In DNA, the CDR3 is TGCGCCAGCAGCTTGTCAACCCGGACGAACGGTGGTAAGCAGTACTTC. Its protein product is CASSLSTRTNGGKQYF.

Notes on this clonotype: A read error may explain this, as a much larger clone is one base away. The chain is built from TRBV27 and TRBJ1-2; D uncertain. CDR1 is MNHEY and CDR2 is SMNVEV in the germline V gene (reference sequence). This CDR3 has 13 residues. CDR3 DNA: TGTGCCGGCAGTCCGGAGGGTAACTATGGCTACACCTTC. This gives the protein CAGSPEGNYGYTF.

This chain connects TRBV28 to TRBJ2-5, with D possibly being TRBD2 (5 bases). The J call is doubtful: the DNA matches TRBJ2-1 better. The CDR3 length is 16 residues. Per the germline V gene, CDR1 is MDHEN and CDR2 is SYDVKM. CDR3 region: CASSLSLGILEETQFF. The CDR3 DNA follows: TGTGCCAGCAGTTTATCGCTCGGGATCCTGGAAGAGACCCAGTTCTTC.

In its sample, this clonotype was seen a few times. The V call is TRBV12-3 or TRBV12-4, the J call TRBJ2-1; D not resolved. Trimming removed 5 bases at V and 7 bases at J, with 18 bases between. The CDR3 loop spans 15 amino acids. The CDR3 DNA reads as TGTGCCAGCAGTCCCCGGACCCTCCTCCGAAATGAGCAGTTCTTC. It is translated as CASSPRTLLRNEQFF.